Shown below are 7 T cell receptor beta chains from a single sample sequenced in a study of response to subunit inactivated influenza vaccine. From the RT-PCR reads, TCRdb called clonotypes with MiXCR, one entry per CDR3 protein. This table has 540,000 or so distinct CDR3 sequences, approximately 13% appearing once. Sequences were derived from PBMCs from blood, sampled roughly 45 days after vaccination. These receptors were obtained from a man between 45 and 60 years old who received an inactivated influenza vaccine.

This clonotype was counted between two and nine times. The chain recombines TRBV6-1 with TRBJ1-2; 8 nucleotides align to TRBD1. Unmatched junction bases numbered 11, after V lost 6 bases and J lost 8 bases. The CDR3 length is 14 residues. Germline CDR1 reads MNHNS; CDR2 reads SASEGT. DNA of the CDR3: TGTGCCAGCAGCTGGACAGGGTCGTCGCGGGGCTACACCTTC. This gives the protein CASSWTGSSRGYTF.

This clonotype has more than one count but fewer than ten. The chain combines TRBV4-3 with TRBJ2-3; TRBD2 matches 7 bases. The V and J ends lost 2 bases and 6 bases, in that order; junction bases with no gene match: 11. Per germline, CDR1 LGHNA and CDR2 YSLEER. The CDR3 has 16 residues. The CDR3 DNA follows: TGCGCCAGCAGCCAAACCTTAGCGGGTTGGGCGGATACGCAGTATTTT. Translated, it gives CASSQTLAGWADTQYF.

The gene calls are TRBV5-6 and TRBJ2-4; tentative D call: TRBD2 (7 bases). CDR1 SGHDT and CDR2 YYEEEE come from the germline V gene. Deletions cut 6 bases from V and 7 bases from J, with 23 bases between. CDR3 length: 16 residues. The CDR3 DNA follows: TGTGCCAGCATGCCCTATGGGGGGGGCCGAGGGAACATTCAGTACTTC. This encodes CASMPYGGGRGNIQYF.

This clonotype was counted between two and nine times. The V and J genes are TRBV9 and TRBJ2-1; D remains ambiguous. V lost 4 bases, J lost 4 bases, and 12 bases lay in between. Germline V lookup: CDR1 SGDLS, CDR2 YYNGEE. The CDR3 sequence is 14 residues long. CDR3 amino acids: CASSPRVQYNEQFF. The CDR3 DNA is TGTGCCAGCAGCCCTCGGGTCCAATACAATGAGCAGTTCTTC.

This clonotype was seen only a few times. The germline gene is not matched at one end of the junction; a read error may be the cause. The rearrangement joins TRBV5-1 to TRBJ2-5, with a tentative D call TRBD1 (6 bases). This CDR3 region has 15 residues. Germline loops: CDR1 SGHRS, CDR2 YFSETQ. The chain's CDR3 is CASSFPDRFQESQYF. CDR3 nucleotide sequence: TGCGCCAGCAGCTTCCCTGACAGGTTTCAAGAGTCCCAGTACTTC. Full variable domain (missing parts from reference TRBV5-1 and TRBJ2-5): KAGVTQTPRYLIKTRGQQVTLSCSPISGHRSVSWYQQTPGQGLQFLFEYFSETQRNKGNFPGRFSGRQFSNSRSEMNVSTLELGDSALYLCASSFPDRFQESQYFGPGTRLLVL.

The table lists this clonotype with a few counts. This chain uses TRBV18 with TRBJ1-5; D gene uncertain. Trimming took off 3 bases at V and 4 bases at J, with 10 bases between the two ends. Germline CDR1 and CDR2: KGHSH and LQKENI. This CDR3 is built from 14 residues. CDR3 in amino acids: CASSPEPQNQPQHF. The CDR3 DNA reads TGTGCCAGCTCACCGGAGCCACAAAATCAGCCCCAGCATTTT.

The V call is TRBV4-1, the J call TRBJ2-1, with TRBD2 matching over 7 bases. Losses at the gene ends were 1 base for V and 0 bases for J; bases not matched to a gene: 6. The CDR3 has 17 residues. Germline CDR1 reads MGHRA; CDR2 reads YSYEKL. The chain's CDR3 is CASSQAFGGSSYNEQFF. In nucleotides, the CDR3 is TGCGCCAGCAGCCAAGCTTTTGGCGGGAGCTCCTACAATGAGCAGTTCTTC.